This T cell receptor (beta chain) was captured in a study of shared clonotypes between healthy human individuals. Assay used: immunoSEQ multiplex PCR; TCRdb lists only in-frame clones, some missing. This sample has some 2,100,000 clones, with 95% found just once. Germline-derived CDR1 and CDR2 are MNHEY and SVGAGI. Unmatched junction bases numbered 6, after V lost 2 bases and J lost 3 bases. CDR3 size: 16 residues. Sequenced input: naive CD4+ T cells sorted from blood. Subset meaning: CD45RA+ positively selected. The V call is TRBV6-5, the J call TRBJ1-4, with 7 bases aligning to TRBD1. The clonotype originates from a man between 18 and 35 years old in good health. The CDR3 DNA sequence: TGTGCCAGCAGTTACAACCAGGGGGGTTCTAATGAAAAACTGTTTTTT. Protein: CASSYNQGGSNEKLFF.